This T cell receptor (beta chain) was documented in a study of OX40 agonist ivuxolimab in advanced cancers. Across the study: The patients received ivuxolimab by intravenous route every 2 weeks at 0.01 to 10 mg/kg. The group had a mean age of roughly 65 years, ranged from about 23 to 79, and was 75% to 85% male. Partial responses were achieved by three patients, of whom one had hepatocellular carcinoma and two had cutaneous melanoma.

V was clipped by 3 bases and J by 3 bases, with 12 bases between them. The germline V gene encodes CDR1 KGHSH and CDR2 LQKENI. The CDR3 loop spans 14 amino acids. This clone was picked up a small number of times. Antigen: not known. Here immunoSEQ multiplex PCR was the method, and the copy in TCRdb shows in-frame clones only, minus some. This sample has 50,000 to 70,000 clones, with about 83% found just once. Whole-study results and caveats: Averaging showed that CD8+ T cells had more expanded clones than CD4+ did.

The chain combines TRBV18 with TRBJ2-7; the D gene is possibly TRBD1 (5 bases). Source: CD4+ or CD8+ T cells sorted from blood, taken in a trial of the OX40 agonist ivuxolimab. The origin of this receptor is an adult with an advanced solid tumor such as melanoma, head and neck, liver or kidney cancer. This CDR3 reads CASSPVDTVYEQYF. The CDR3 DNA reads as TGTGCCAGCTCACCGGTGGACACTGTCTACGAGCAGTACTTC.